These T cell receptor beta chains were read from a single sample in a study of T-cell memory formation after mild COVID-19. TCRdb recomputed calls from the 5' RACE reads with MiXCR, one row per CDR3 protein. The sample carries almost 550,000 distinct CDR3 sequences, around 21% recorded once. The sample comprised PBMCs or a T cell subset sorted from them (not recorded which). These receptors were collected from an adult woman who had mild COVID-19 (a few samples of this study predate the infection). Cell type and time point are not known. Both conserved end residues are part of each CDR3. Each record gives: V gene, clone size, J gene, D gene, CDR3 DNA, CDR3 protein. The D gene is left open where the match is weak. Only part of the rows carry a size: once, few, many, or a class if the clone is expanded.

v_gene: TRBV23-1; abundance: many; j_gene: TRBJ2-7; d_gene: .; CDR3nt: TGCGCCAGCAGTCAGCGGCGGGCCGACTACGAGCAGTACTTC; CDR3aa: CASSQRRADYEQYF
v_gene: TRBV12-3/TRBV12-4; abundance: many; j_gene: TRBJ2-1; d_gene: TRBD2; CDR3nt: TGTGCCAGCATGCCAACCGGGACTAGTGCCAATGAGCAGTTCTTC; CDR3aa: CASMPTGTSANEQFF
v_gene: TRBV30; abundance: .; j_gene: TRBJ2-2; d_gene: .; CDR3nt: TGTGCCTGGAATGGCTTTGACACCGGGGAGCTGTTTTTT; CDR3aa: CAWNGFDTGELFF
v_gene: TRBV5-1; abundance: .; j_gene: TRBJ2-1; d_gene: TRBD1; CDR3nt: TGCGCCAGCAGCTTGGCGGACAGGCCCAATGAGCAGTTCTTC; CDR3aa: CASSLADRPNEQFF
v_gene: TRBV20-1; abundance: .; j_gene: TRBJ2-5; d_gene: .; CDR3nt: TGCAGTGCTAGTTTCGTGGCCCGGAGGGGCTTGTACCAAGAGACCCAGTACTTC; CDR3aa: CSASFVARRGLYQETQYF
v_gene: TRBV13; abundance: few; j_gene: TRBJ2-1; d_gene: TRBD2; CDR3nt: TGTGCCAGCAGCCGAGAAGCGGGGGTGCTCGCTGAGCAGTTCTTC; CDR3aa: CASSREAGVLAEQFF
v_gene: TRBV5-6; abundance: few; j_gene: TRBJ1-5; d_gene: .; CDR3nt: TGTGCCAGCAGCTTGTTTAACGGCAGGGCTAATCAGCCCCAGCATTTT; CDR3aa: CASSLFNGRANQPQHF
v_gene: TRBV6-5; abundance: .; j_gene: TRBJ1-1; d_gene: .; CDR3nt: TGTGCCAGCAGTTACTCATTTGGGGTAGGGGCTTTCTTT; CDR3aa: CASSYSFGVGAFF
v_gene: TRBV7-2; abundance: .; j_gene: TRBJ2-3; d_gene: .; CDR3nt: TGTGCCAGCAGCCAAGGGGGCGTTTGGGCGGGAGGTATGACAGATACGCAGTATTTT; CDR3aa: CASSQGGVWAGGMTDTQYF
v_gene: TRBV3-1; abundance: few; j_gene: TRBJ1-2; d_gene: .; CDR3nt: TGTGCCAGCAGCCAACCTTTCGGGTATGGCTACACCTTC; CDR3aa: CASSQPFGYGYTF
v_gene: TRBV28; abundance: .; j_gene: TRBJ2-2; d_gene: .; CDR3nt: TGTGCCAGCACCTTGGGGGGCCACACGGGGGAGCTGTTTTTT; CDR3aa: CASTLGGHTGELFF
v_gene: TRBV21-1; abundance: .; j_gene: TRBJ2-7; d_gene: .; CDR3nt: TGTGCCAGCAGCGATGGGCAGGGGGCAGCCAGCTCCTACGAGCAGTACTTC; CDR3aa: CASSDGQGAASSYEQYF
v_gene: TRBV15; abundance: few; j_gene: TRBJ2-7; d_gene: .; CDR3nt: TGTGCCACCAGCAGACCCCATCGGGCAGGGGAGCAGTACTTC; CDR3aa: CATSRPHRAGEQYF
v_gene: TRBV5-1; abundance: few; j_gene: TRBJ2-1; d_gene: TRBD2; CDR3nt: TGCGCCAGCAGCTCCCGGAGTAGCGGGGATGAGCAGTTCTTC; CDR3aa: CASSSRSSGDEQFF
v_gene: TRBV5-5; abundance: many; j_gene: TRBJ1-1; d_gene: .; CDR3nt: TGTGCCAGCAGCTTGGGACAGAATCTCATGAACACTGAAGCTTTCTTT; CDR3aa: CASSLGQNLMNTEAFF